The T cell receptor (beta chain) under discussion was sequenced for a study of CD8 T cells in Susac syndrome. Looking at the study overall: Treatment at blood withdrawal was none, corticosteroids, or intravenous immunoglobulin alone in Susac syndrome patients.

Random hexamers were used to reverse transcribe roughly 0.5 to 1 ug of RNA. Amplification of TCR beta CDR3 used immunoSEQ multiplex PCR across 54 Vbeta and 13 Jbeta. MiXCR, run by TCRdb on the immunoSEQ multiplex PCR reads, gives a single entry per CDR3 protein. The sample lists about 150,000 distinct CDR3 sequences; 85% to 95% were seen once. This CDR3 is built from 13 residues. Trimming removed 5 bases from V and 3 bases from J; junction bases left unmatched: 3. The germline V gene has CDR1 DFQATT and CDR2 SNEGSKA (reference sequence). This clonotype originated in a human donor with Susac syndrome. The V and J genes are TRBV20-1 and TRBJ1-2, with 10 bases aligning to TRBD1. Sequencing was done on a sample of CD4+ T cells from PBMCs. Here the CDR3 reads CSADRGHDYGYTF. The CDR3 nucleotides are TGCAGTGCTGACAGGGGGCACGACTATGGCTACACCTTC.